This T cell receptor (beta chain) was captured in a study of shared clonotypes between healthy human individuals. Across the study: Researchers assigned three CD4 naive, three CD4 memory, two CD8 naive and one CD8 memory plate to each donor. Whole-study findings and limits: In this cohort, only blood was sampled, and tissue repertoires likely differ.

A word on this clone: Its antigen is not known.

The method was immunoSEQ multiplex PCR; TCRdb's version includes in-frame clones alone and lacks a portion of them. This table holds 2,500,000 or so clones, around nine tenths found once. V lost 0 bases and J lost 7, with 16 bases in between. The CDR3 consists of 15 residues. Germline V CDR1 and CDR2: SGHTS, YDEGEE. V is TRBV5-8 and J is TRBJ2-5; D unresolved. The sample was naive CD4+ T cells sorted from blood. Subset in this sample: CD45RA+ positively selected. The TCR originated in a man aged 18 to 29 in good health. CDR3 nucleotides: TGTGCCAGCAGCTTGGGTGGGCAGGTCCGTGGGACCCAGTACTTC. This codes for CASSLGGQVRGTQYF. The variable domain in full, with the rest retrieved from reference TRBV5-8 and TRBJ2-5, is EAGVTQSPTHLIKTRGQQATLRCSPISGHTSVYWYQQALGLGLQFLLWYDEGEERNRGNFPPRFSGRQFPNYSSELNVNALELEDSALYLCASSLGGQVRGTQYFGPGTRLLVL.